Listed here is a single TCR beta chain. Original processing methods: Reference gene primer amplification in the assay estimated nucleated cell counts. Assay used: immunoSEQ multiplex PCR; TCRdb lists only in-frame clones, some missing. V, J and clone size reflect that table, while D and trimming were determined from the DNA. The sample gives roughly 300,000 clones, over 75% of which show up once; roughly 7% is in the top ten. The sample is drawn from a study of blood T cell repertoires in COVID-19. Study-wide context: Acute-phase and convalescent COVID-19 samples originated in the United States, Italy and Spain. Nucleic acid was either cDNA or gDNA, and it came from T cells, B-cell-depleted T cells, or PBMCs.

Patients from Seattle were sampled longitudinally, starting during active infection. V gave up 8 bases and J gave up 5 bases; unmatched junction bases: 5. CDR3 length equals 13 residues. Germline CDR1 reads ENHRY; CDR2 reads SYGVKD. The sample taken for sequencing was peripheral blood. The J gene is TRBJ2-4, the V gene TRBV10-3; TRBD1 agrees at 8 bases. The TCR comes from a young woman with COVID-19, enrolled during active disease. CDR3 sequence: CAIGQGTQNIQYF. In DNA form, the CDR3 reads TGTGCCATCGGACAGGGTACCCAAAACATTCAGTACTTC.